The clone carrying this T cell receptor beta chain has a count of ten or more. Antigen unknown. CDR3 size: 14 residues. The V gene lost 6 bases and the J gene lost 0 bases, with 13 bases spanning the gap. Per the germline V gene, CDR1 is SGHRS and CDR2 is YFSETQ. Carrying unique molecular identifiers, the cDNA also gained a universal primer site through template switching. TCRdb recomputed calls from the 5' RACE reads with MiXCR, one row per CDR3 protein. This table has about 240,000 distinct CDR3 sequences, roughly a tenth appearing once. This sample was taken from a study of identical twins. Study-level findings and limits: Clonotypes of the beta chain that were abundant in cord blood carried fewer insertions (memory repertoires showed none). Analyses based on zero insertions could be partly confounded by invariant MAIT and iNKT cells.

Each donor was a healthy Caucasian. The chain combines TRBV5-1 with TRBJ2-7; TRBD1 is a possible D gene (5 bases). Sequencing was performed on memory T cells sorted from blood. This TCR derives from a man in his fifties in good health. The CDR3 sequence is CASTPTEVSYEQYF. In DNA, the CDR3 is TGCGCCAGCACCCCGACAGAAGTCTCCTACGAGCAGTACTTC.